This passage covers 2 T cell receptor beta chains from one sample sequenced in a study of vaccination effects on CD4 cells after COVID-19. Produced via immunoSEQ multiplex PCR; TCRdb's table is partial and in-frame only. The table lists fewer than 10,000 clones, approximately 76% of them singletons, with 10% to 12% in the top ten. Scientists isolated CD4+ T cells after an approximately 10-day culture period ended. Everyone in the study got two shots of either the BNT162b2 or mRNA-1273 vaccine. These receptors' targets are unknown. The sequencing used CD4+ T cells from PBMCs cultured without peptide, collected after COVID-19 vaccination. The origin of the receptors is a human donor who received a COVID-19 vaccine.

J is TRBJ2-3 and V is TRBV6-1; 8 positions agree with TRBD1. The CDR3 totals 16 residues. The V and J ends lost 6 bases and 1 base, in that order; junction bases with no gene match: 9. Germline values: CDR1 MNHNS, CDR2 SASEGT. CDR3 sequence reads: CASSEQGGSRTDTQYF. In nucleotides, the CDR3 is TGTGCCAGCAGCGAACAGGGGGGTAGCCGCACAGATACGCAGTATTTT.

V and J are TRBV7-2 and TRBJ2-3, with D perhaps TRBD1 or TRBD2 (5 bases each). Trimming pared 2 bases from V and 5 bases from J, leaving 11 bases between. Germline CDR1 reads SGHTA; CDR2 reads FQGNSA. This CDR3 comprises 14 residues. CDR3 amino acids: CASSLSAGRDTQYF. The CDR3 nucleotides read TGTGCCAGCAGCTTATCTGCAGGGAGAGATACGCAGTATTTT.